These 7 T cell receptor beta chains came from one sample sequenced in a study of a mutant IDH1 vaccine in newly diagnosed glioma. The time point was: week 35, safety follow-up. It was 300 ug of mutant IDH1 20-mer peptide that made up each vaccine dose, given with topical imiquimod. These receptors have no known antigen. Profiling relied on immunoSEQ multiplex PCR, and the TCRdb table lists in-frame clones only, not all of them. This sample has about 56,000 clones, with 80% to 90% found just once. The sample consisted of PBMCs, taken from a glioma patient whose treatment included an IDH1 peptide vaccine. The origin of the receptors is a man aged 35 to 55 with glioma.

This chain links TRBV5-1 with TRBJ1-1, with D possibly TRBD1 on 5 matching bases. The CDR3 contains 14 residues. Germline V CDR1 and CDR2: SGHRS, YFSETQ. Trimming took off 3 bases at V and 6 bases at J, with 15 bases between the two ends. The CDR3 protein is CASSWAGVGPEAFF. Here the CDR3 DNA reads TGCGCCAGCAGCTGGGCGGGGGTGGGCCCTGAAGCTTTCTTT.

The DNA of the CDR3 is TGTGCCAGCAGTGAGCGTATTACAGGGTTGGATGGCTACACCTTC. It encodes CASSERITGLDGYTF. The chain links TRBV25-1 to TRBJ1-2, with D possibly TRBD1 on 6 matching bases. In germline, CDR1 is MGHDK, CDR2 SYGVNS. This CDR3 spans 15 amino acids. Trimming took off 3 bases at V and 6 bases at J, with 17 bases between the two ends.

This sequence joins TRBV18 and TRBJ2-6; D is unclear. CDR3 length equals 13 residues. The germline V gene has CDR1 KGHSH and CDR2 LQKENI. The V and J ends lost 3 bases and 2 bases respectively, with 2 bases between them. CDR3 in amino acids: CASSPTGANVLTF. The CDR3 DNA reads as TGTGCCAGCTCACCCACTGGGGCCAACGTCCTGACTTTC.

The CDR3: CSVGNGLANEQFF. The CDR3 coding sequence is TGCAGCGTTGGCAATGGACTAGCAAATGAGCAGTTCTTC. This chain joins TRBV29-1 and TRBJ2-1; 8 bases fit TRBD2. CDR1 and CDR2 (germline): SQVTM, ANQGSEA. The ends lost 4 bases at V and 7 bases at J; junction bases unmatched: 6. CDR3 length equals 13 residues.

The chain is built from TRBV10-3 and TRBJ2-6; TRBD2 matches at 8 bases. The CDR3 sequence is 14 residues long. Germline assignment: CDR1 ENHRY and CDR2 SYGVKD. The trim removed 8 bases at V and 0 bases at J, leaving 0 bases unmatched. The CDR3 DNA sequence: TGTGCCATCCGGGGGGGCTCTGGGGCCAACGTCCTGACTTTC. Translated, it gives CAIRGGSGANVLTF.

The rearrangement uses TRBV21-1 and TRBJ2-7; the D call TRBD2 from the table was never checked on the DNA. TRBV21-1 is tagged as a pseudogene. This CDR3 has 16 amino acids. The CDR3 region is CASSKRPPLTGYEQYF. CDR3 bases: TGTGCCAGCAGCAAAAGACCCCCTTTGACGGGTTACGAGCAGTACTTC.

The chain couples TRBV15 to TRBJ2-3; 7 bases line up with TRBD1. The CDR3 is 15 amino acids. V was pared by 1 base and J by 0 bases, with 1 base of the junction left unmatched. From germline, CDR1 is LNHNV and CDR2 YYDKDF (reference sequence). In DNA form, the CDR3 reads TGTGCCACCAGCAGAGTGGACAGGAGCACAGATACGCAGTATTTT. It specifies CATSRVDRSTDTQYF. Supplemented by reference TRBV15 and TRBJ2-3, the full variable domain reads DAMVIQNPRYQVTQFGKPVTLSCSQTLNHNVMYWYQQKSSQAPKLLFHYYDKDFNNEADTPDNFQSRRPNTSFCFLDIRSPGLGDTAMYLCATSRVDRSTDTQYFGPGTRLTVL.